One sample yielded the 22 T cell receptor beta chains listed below, sequenced in a study of Ad26.COV2.S vaccination and SARS-CoV-2 variants. As to treatment: over 15 received Ad26.COV2.S at low or high dose, single or two shots; about 5 received placebo; per-sample allocation not given. The samples date from day 63 after the first vaccine or placebo injection. Data came from immunoSEQ multiplex PCR; TCRdb stores just in-frame clones and leaves some out. The table has about 400,000 clones, around 87% seen once. The sample was peripheral blood, taken in a trial of Ad26.COV2.S vaccine versus placebo. The receptors originated from a person between 18 and 65 years old who received the Ad26.COV2.S COVID-19 vaccine or a placebo.

The CDR3 region is CASSSSLMGLNYGYTF. In DNA form, the CDR3 reads TGTGCCAGCAGTTCCTCGCTTATGGGACTGAACTATGGCTACACCTTC. The chain employs TRBV28 and TRBJ1-2; tentatively, D is TRBD1 (5 bases). Per the germline V gene, CDR1 is MDHEN and CDR2 is SYDVKM. V was cut by 4 bases and J by 2 bases, with 17 bases left in between. The CDR3 spans 16 residues.

In DNA form, the CDR3 reads TGTGCCAGCAGCTCTAGCGGGGGGGCCGGAGAGACCCAGTACTTC. It is translated as CASSSSGGAGETQYF. This chain connects TRBV7-3 to TRBJ2-5; 12 positions agree with TRBD2. Unmatched junction bases numbered 4, after V lost 4 bases and J lost 4 bases. From germline, CDR1 is SGHTA and CDR2 FQGTGA. The CDR3 has 15 residues. Combining the CDR3 with reference TRBV7-3 and TRBJ2-5 gives the whole variable domain GAGVSQTPSNKVTEKGKYVELRCDPISGHTALYWYRQSLGQGPEFLIYFQGTGAADDSGLPNDRFFAVRPEGSVSTLKIQRTERGDSAVYLCASSSSGGAGETQYFGPGTRLLVL.

The table lists this clone with a count of one. The V call is TRBV6-2 or TRBV6-3, the J call TRBJ2-7, with unresolved D. CDR3 length equals 14 residues. The V gene lost 6 bases and the J gene lost 2 bases, with 14 bases spanning the gap. The germline V gene encodes CDR1 MNHEY and CDR2 SVGEGT. CDR3 residues: CASRYSDMAYEQYF. For the CDR3, the DNA is TGTGCCAGCAGGTACAGTGACATGGCCTACGAGCAGTACTTC.

This chain uses TRBV6-2 or TRBV6-3 with TRBJ1-4; D might be TRBD1 (6 bases). Germline V CDR1 and CDR2: MNHEY, SVGEGT. Between the trimmed V and J ends, which lost 3 bases and 7 bases, there was a span of 21 bases. The CDR3 is 17 amino acids. CDR3 protein: CASSYDRRADPGEKLFF. In nucleotides, the CDR3 is TGTGCCAGCAGTTATGACAGGCGAGCGGACCCAGGTGAAAAACTGTTTTTT.

The chain joins TRBV28 to TRBJ1-6; 7 bases fit TRBD1. CDR1 is MDHEN and CDR2 is SYDVKM in the germline V gene. This CDR3 has 13 amino acids. With V trimmed by 8 bases and J by 10 bases, 8 bases remained unmatched. The chain's CDR3 is CASSDREGSPLHF. Here the CDR3 DNA reads TGTGCCAGCTCCGACAGGGAGGGATCACCCCTCCACTTT.

The V and J genes are TRBV19 and TRBJ1-3; the D is unclear. CDR1 is LNHDA, CDR2 SQIVND, per germline (reference sequence). This CDR3 has 16 amino acids. V was shortened by 1 base and J by 0 bases, with 10 bases between the two germline ends. CDR3 sequence reads: CASSIGFGFSGNTIYF. Here the CDR3 DNA reads TGTGCCAGTAGTATAGGATTCGGATTCTCTGGAAACACCATATATTTT.

V usage is TRBV3-1 (or the pseudogene TRBV3-2) and J usage is TRBJ1-3; D gene uncertain. The CDR3 has 15 amino acids. CDR1 and CDR2 from the germline V gene are LGHDT and YNNKEL (reference sequence). The V end was cut by 1 base, the J end by 2 bases, with 9 bases between. This CDR3 reads CASSQVKSPGNTIYF. The CDR3 coding sequence is TGTGCCAGCAGCCAAGTAAAGTCTCCTGGAAACACCATATATTTT.

This rearrangement joins TRBV14 to TRBJ1-1; unclear D gene. Deletions cut 5 bases from V and 7 bases from J, with 8 bases between. Germline V lookup: CDR1 SGHDN, CDR2 FVKESK. The CDR3 totals 11 residues. This CDR3 reads CASSDRLEAFF. Here the CDR3 DNA reads TGTGCCAGCAGCGACCGACTTGAAGCTTTCTTT.

The V and J genes are TRBV12-3 or TRBV12-4 and TRBJ1-2; unclear D gene. V dropped 3 bases and J dropped 4 bases, with 9 bases sitting between them. The length of the CDR3 is 13 residues. As DNA, the CDR3 is TGTGCCAGCAGTTTGGGTGTTGTCTATGGCTACACCTTC. Protein product: CASSLGVVYGYTF.

The V call is TRBV20-1, the J call TRBJ1-2; the D gene is possibly TRBD1 (6 bases). The CDR3 is 11 residues long. Looked up from germline, CDR1 is DFQATT and CDR2 is SNEGSKA (reference sequence). The V end lost 1 base, the J end lost 12 bases, and 12 bases lay between the germline ends. CDR3 coding DNA: TGCAGTGCTAGAGTGACAGGATTCGACACCTTC. Protein: CSARVTGFDTF.

The V gene is TRBV25-1, the J gene TRBJ2-1; D call uncertain. The CDR3 is made up of 13 amino acids. V lost 6 bases and J lost 4, with 10 bases in between. Germline assignment: CDR1 MGHDK and CDR2 SYGVNS. The CDR3 loop reads CASRPRDYNEQFF. In DNA, the CDR3 is TGTGCCAGCAGACCTAGGGATTACAATGAGCAGTTCTTC.

This sequence joins TRBV18 and TRBJ2-5; 12 bases match TRBD2. Germline V gene sequence: CDR1 KGHSH, CDR2 LQKENI. V lost 6 bases to trimming and J lost 5 bases; unmatched junction nucleotides: 10. The CDR3 is made up of 16 amino acids. The CDR3 coding sequence is TGTGCCAGCTCCCGCGAACTAGCGGGGGGAGGTGAGACCCAGTACTTC. It encodes CASSRELAGGGETQYF.

A few counts support this clone. Other DNA sequences in this sample translate to the same CDR3. The chain uses TRBV11-2 and TRBJ1-1; 7 nucleotides match TRBD1. After removal of 5 bases from V and 4 bases from J, the junction contained 1 base not matched to a gene. The CDR3 is 12 amino acids. CDR1 is SGHAT, CDR2 FQNNGV, per germline. The CDR3 sequence: CASSPGGTEAFF. CDR3 nucleotide sequence: TGTGCCAGCAGCCCAGGGGGCACTGAAGCTTTCTTT.

The chain links TRBV9 to TRBJ2-3; perhaps TRBD2 as D (6 bases). CDR1 and CDR2 from the germline V gene are SGDLS and YYNGEE. The germline V and J ends were trimmed by 0 bases and 3 bases, with 14 bases remaining between them. The CDR3 is made up of 16 amino acids. The CDR3 sequence: CASSVARGRGTDTQYF. The CDR3 DNA sequence: TGTGCCAGCAGCGTAGCTAGAGGGCGGGGTACAGATACGCAGTATTTT.

This clone has more than one count but fewer than ten. The chain uses TRBV4-2 and TRBJ2-2, with a possible D match to TRBD1 (6 bases). The germline CDR1 and CDR2 sequences are LGHNA and YNFKEQ. Between the trimmed V and J ends, which lost 4 bases and 0 bases, there was a span of 12 bases. CDR3 size: 16 residues. The CDR3 spells CASSLTWTANTGELFF. The CDR3 coding sequence is TGTGCCAGCAGCCTAACATGGACAGCGAACACCGGGGAGCTGTTTTTT.

The gene calls are TRBV5-8 and TRBJ2-7; D tentatively reads TRBD1 or TRBD2 (5 bases each). Germline V gives CDR1 SGHTS, CDR2 YDEGEE. Trimming took off 5 bases at V and 3 bases at J, with 18 bases between the two ends. The CDR3 length is 15 residues. The CDR3 bases are TGTGCCAGCAGGGGGGTTGGGACCTCCTACTACGAGCAGTACTTC. The encoded protein is CASRGVGTSYYEQYF. The full variable domain, in which reference TRBV5-8 and TRBJ2-7 provide the parts outside the CDR3, is EAGVTQSPTHLIKTRGQQATLRCSPISGHTSVYWYQQALGLGLQFLLWYDEGEERNRGNFPPRFSGRQFPNYSSELNVNALELEDSALYLCASRGVGTSYYEQYFGPGTRLTVT.

The chain uses TRBV5-1 and TRBJ2-7; 7 bases map to TRBD1. The junction had 4 bases not matched to a gene; V was cut back by 2 bases and J by 2 bases. Per the germline V gene, CDR1 is SGHRS and CDR2 is YFSETQ. The CDR3 has 14 residues. The CDR3 nucleotides read TGCGCCAGCAGCTTACCGACAGGGACCTACGAGCAGTACTTC. Its translation: CASSLPTGTYEQYF.

The chain recombines TRBV28 with TRBJ2-1; D remains ambiguous. V was trimmed by 6 bases and J by 0 bases, leaving 15 bases between them. This CDR3 spans 16 amino acids. Germline CDR1 is MDHEN and CDR2 is SYDVKM. The CDR3 reads CASRLTEQSSYNEQFF. The CDR3 DNA sequence: TGTGCCAGCAGACTAACAGAACAAAGCTCCTACAATGAGCAGTTCTTC. The variable domain in full, with the rest retrieved from reference TRBV28 and TRBJ2-1, is DVKVTQSSRYLVKRTGEKVFLECVQDMDHENMFWYRQDPGLGLRLIYFSYDVKMKEKGDIPEGYSVSREKKERFSLILESASTNQTSMYLCASRLTEQSSYNEQFFGPGTRLTVL.

The chain uses TRBV28 and TRBJ2-3; 9 positions match TRBD2. The junction had 5 bases not matched to a gene; V was cut back by 6 bases and J by 4 bases. Germline-derived CDR1 and CDR2 are MDHEN and SYDVKM. This CDR3 is built from 14 residues. The CDR3 DNA follows: TGTGCCAGCAGCTGGACTAGCGCGGCAGATACGCAGTATTTT. It encodes CASSWTSAADTQYF. The full variable domain, rest sourced from reference TRBV28 and TRBJ2-3, is DVKVTQSSRYLVKRTGEKVFLECVQDMDHENMFWYRQDPGLGLRLIYFSYDVKMKEKGDIPEGYSVSREKKERFSLILESASTNQTSMYLCASSWTSAADTQYFGPGTRLTVL.

CDR3 in amino acids: CASSESPEGGEKLFF. The CDR3 bases are TGTGCCAGCAGTGAAAGCCCCGAGGGGGGAGAAAAACTGTTTTTT. V gene TRBV6-1 combines with J gene TRBJ1-4, with a tentative D call TRBD1 (6 bases). The CDR3 spans 15 residues. Trimming shortened V by 2 bases and J by 8 bases, and 15 bases separated the two germline ends. Germline assignment: CDR1 MNHNS and CDR2 SASEGT.

The chain links TRBV6-5 to TRBJ2-7; 8 positions match TRBD2. The CDR3 is 14 amino acids. Germline V CDR1 and CDR2: MNHEY, SVGAGI. The ends lost 6 bases at V and 5 bases at J; junction bases unmatched: 9. The chain's CDR3 is CASSPGGGQDEQYF. The CDR3 nucleotides read TGTGCCAGCAGCCCCGGGGGGGGGCAAGACGAGCAGTACTTC.

This chain joins TRBV6-5 and TRBJ1-1; D perhaps matches TRBD1 (6 bases). The CDR3 has 14 amino acids. Trimming shortened V by 4 bases and J by 5 bases, and 14 bases separated the two germline ends. Germline V lookup: CDR1 MNHEY, CDR2 SVGAGI. The CDR3 sequence is CASSSRTVGTEAFF. In DNA, the CDR3 is TGTGCCAGCAGTTCACGGACAGTTGGGACTGAAGCTTTCTTT.